One and the same sample provided the 27 T cell receptor beta chains below, sequenced in a study of beta chain features in type 1 diabetes. Investigators reverse transcribed all isolated RNA, so they sequenced expressed TCRB transcripts. The data were produced by immunoSEQ multiplex PCR, yet TCRdb's version contains in-frame clones alone and is incomplete. The sample lists 120,000 to 150,000 clones; over 9.5% were seen once. The sample was naive CD4+ T cells from blood. These receptors all come from a man between 18 and 29 years old in good health.

The V call is TRBV6-8, the J call TRBJ2-7; a possible D gene is TRBD1 (6 bases). V was clipped by 8 bases and J by 2 bases, with 16 bases between them. This CDR3 has 14 amino acids. Germline CDR1 is MNHGY and CDR2 is SAAAGT. CDR3 DNA: TGTGCCAGCTTACGTCGGGACAAAGCCTACGAGCAGTACTTC. Translating gives CASLRRDKAYEQYF.

The gene calls are TRBV7-9 and TRBJ1-3; D uncertain. The CDR3 is 15 residues long. Trimming stripped 5 bases from V and 0 bases from J, with 11 bases between. CDR1 SEHNR and CDR2 FQNEAQ come from the germline V gene (reference sequence). The CDR3 protein is CASSARLNSGNTIYF. In DNA, the CDR3 is TGTGCCAGCAGCGCGAGATTAAACTCTGGAAACACCATATATTTT.

There are a few counts of this clone. J is TRBJ2-3 and V is TRBV5-5; a weak D match, TRBD2 (5 bases). The CDR3 covers 15 residues. Trimming left V 4 bases short and J 7 bases short, with 19 bases between. CDR1 and CDR2 (germline): SGHKS, YYEKEE (reference sequence). The chain's CDR3 is CASSLASSTRNTQYF. The CDR3 DNA sequence: TGTGCCAGCAGCCTAGCCTCGTCTACGAGAAATACGCAGTATTTT.

V is TRBV11-1 and J is TRBJ2-3, with a possible D match to TRBD1 (6 bases). CDR3 length: 13 residues. Germline values: CDR1 SGHAT, CDR2 FQDESV (reference sequence). V lost 3 bases, J lost 4 bases, and 8 bases lay in between. The chain's CDR3 is CASSLNRADTQYF. For the CDR3, the DNA is TGTGCCAGCAGCTTGAACAGGGCAGATACGCAGTATTTT.

This clone was seen more than once but under ten times. The genes are TRBV30 and TRBJ2-3, with TRBD2 matching 11 bases. V was pared by 4 bases and J by 5 bases, with 5 bases of the junction left unmatched. Germline V CDR1 and CDR2: GTSNPN, SVGIG (reference sequence). CDR3 size: 14 residues. The CDR3 protein is CAWTSGTSGDTQYF. The CDR3, as DNA: TGTGCCTGGACATCCGGGACTAGCGGAGATACGCAGTATTTT.

The table lists this clone with a few counts. V gene TRBV7-2 combines with J gene TRBJ2-3; 13 bases are a match to TRBD2. Trimming took 5 bases from V and 0 from J; bases not matched to a gene: 2. The germline CDR1 and CDR2 sequences are SGHTA and FQGNSA. There are 16 residues in the CDR3. CDR3 DNA sequence: TGTGCCAGCAGCCCACTAGCGGGGGGGAGCACAGATACGCAGTATTTT. This encodes CASSPLAGGSTDTQYF.

This sequence joins TRBV7-2 and TRBJ2-3; TRBD2 aligns across 9 bases. Germline assignment: CDR1 SGHTA and CDR2 FQGNSA. J gave up 5 bases and V 4 bases, and 4 bases lay outside the gene matches. There are 14 residues in the CDR3. The CDR3 region is CASSSPSGVDTQYF. The CDR3 coding sequence is TGTGCCAGCAGCTCCCCTAGCGGGGTAGATACGCAGTATTTT.

This clone was detected a few times. J is TRBJ1-1 and V is TRBV7-9; tentatively, D is TRBD1 (5 bases). Trimming stripped 7 bases from V and 1 base from J, with 19 bases between. This CDR3 region has 16 residues. The germline gives CDR1 SEHNR, CDR2 FQNEAQ (reference sequence). CDR3 in amino acids: CASTLTSSGGNTEAFF. The CDR3 DNA follows: TGTGCCAGCACCCTGACATCATCGGGGGGGAACACTGAAGCTTTCTTT.

This clone was seen more than once but under ten times. The chain employs TRBV6-6 and TRBJ2-7, with 7 bases that match TRBD2. The CDR3 loop spans 15 amino acids. Germline CDR1 is MNHNY and CDR2 is SVGAGI (reference sequence). J lost 6 bases, V lost 1 base, and 9 bases had no gene match. The DNA of the CDR3 is TGTGCCAGCAGTTACTTGGGTCTAGCGGCCTCCGAGCAGTACTTC. This gives the protein CASSYLGLAASEQYF.

The chain recombines TRBV7-6 with TRBJ1-4; maybe TRBD1 (5 bases). The V end lost 1 base, the J end lost 8 bases, and 11 bases lay between the germline ends. CDR1 and CDR2 from the germline V gene are SGHVS and FNYEAQ. The CDR3 is 14 residues long. CDR3 residues: CASSLVDKGEKLFF. CDR3 bases: TGTGCCAGCAGCTTAGTGGACAAAGGAGAAAAACTGTTTTTT.

This clone was seen a handful of times. V gene TRBV11-2 combines with J gene TRBJ2-5; D not certain. Near its end, the DNA agrees better with TRBJ2-7, so the J call may be wrong. The length of the CDR3 is 14 residues. Looked up from germline, CDR1 is SGHAT and CDR2 is FQNNGV. The CDR3 region has the DNA TGTGCCAGCAGCTTCTGGACGGACTCCTACGAGCAGTACTTC. It encodes CASSFWTDSYEQYF.

The chain uses TRBV11-2 and TRBJ2-1; 8 nucleotides line up with TRBD2. Germline loops: CDR1 SGHAT, CDR2 FQNNGV. The trim removed 7 bases at V and 4 bases at J, leaving 9 bases unmatched. This CDR3 has 15 residues. CDR3 residues: CASIVGAGVYNEQFF. The CDR3 bases are TGTGCCAGCATCGTTGGAGCGGGGGTATACAATGAGCAGTTCTTC.

This clone was detected only a few times. V is TRBV9 and J is TRBJ2-7; TRBD2 agrees at 9 bases. The CDR3 sequence is 16 residues long. The V gene's germline CDR1 is SGDLS and CDR2 YYNGEE. The junction had 10 bases not matched to a gene; V was cut back by 2 bases and J by 4 bases. Here the CDR3 DNA reads TGTGCCAGCAGCGTCCTTTCAAGCGGGGGGATATACGAGCAGTACTTC. It encodes CASSVLSSGGIYEQYF. Drawing the rest from reference TRBV9 and TRBJ2-7, the complete variable domain is DSGVTQTPKHLITATGQRVTLRCSPRSGDLSVYWYQQSLDQGLQFLIQYYNGEERAKGNILERFSAQQFPDLHSELNLSSLELGDSALYFCASSVLSSGGIYEQYFGPGTRLTVT.

This clone has just a few counts. The gene calls are TRBV7-3 and TRBJ1-2, with TRBD1 matching 9 bases. The CDR3 runs to 14 residues. Germline V gene lookup returns CDR1 SGHTA and CDR2 FQGTGA. V was clipped by 5 bases and J by 1 base; unmatched bases: 2. Here the CDR3 reads CASSPGQGNYGYTF. The CDR3 bases are TGTGCCAGCAGCCCGGGACAGGGTAACTATGGCTACACCTTC.

This clone was seen more than once but under ten times. V usage is TRBV10-3 and J usage is TRBJ1-5; TRBD1 might be the D (6 bases). The CDR3 covers 13 residues. The V end was cut by 4 bases, the J end by 4 bases, with 8 bases between. CDR1 and CDR2 (germline): ENHRY, SYGVKD. The CDR3, as DNA: TGTGCCATCAGTGGACAGGAGAATCAGCCCCAGCATTTT. As protein: CAISGQENQPQHF.

The genes are TRBV30 and TRBJ2-2, with 10 bases identical to TRBD1. Germline CDR1 and CDR2: GTSNPN and SVGIG (reference sequence). The junction had 9 bases not matched to a gene; V was cut back by 2 bases and J by 6 bases. CDR3 length: 16 residues. The CDR3 region has the DNA TGTGCCTGGAGTCGAGGACAGGGGGTTTGGGCCGGGGAGCTGTTTTTT. Translation gives CAWSRGQGVWAGELFF.

The rearrangement uses TRBV5-4 and TRBJ2-3; 10 nucleotides line up with TRBD2. V trimming: 4 bases; J trimming: 6 bases; junction bases outside the gene matches: 11. Germline V gene sequence: CDR1 SGHNT, CDR2 YYREEE (reference sequence). CDR3 length equals 16 residues. The CDR3 reads CASSPGGLAVLDTQYF. Written as DNA, the CDR3 is TGTGCCAGCAGCCCCGGAGGACTAGCGGTTCTGGATACGCAGTATTTT.

The gene calls are TRBV7-9 and TRBJ2-3; 13 bases are shared with TRBD2. Germline V gives CDR1 SEHNR, CDR2 FQNEAQ (reference sequence). Losses at the gene ends were 3 bases for V and 6 bases for J; bases not matched to a gene: 12. The CDR3 has 18 amino acids. CDR3 protein: CASSFRTSGGPGADTQYF. In nucleotides, the CDR3 is TGTGCCAGCAGCTTTAGGACTAGCGGGGGCCCCGGAGCGGATACGCAGTATTTT.

This clone has a handful of counts. This sequence joins TRBV5-1 and TRBJ2-7; TRBD2 is a possible D gene (5 bases). The germline V gene encodes CDR1 SGHRS and CDR2 YFSETQ. The CDR3 has 15 residues. The V and J ends lost 1 base and 0 bases respectively, with 11 bases between them. CDR3 sequence reads: CASSLSEESSYEQYF. The CDR3 nucleotides are TGCGCCAGCAGCTTGTCGGAGGAGAGCTCCTACGAGCAGTACTTC.

The rearrangement uses TRBV10-3 and TRBJ2-7; 9 bases align to TRBD1. The junction had 3 bases not matched to a gene; V was cut back by 5 bases and J by 4 bases. The germline CDR1 and CDR2 sequences are ENHRY and SYGVKD. The CDR3 runs 13 residues. The CDR3 region has the DNA TGTGCCATCAGTCCGACAGGGGGGTACGAGCAGTACTTC. It specifies CAISPTGGYEQYF.

The chain employs TRBV18 and TRBJ1-4, with 8 nucleotides matching TRBD1. Germline assignment: CDR1 KGHSH and CDR2 LQKENI. CDR3 size: 14 residues. The J segment lost 3 bases and the V segment lost 3 bases, leaving 0 bases of the junction unmatched. Here the CDR3 reads CASSPDRANEKLFF. CDR3 nucleotides: TGTGCCAGCTCACCGGACAGGGCTAATGAAAAACTGTTTTTT.

This clone was counted only a few times. The chain combines TRBV30 with TRBJ2-5, with 9 bases fitting TRBD2. This CDR3 region has 17 residues. Germline-derived CDR1 and CDR2 are GTSNPN and SVGIG (reference sequence). J gave up 5 bases and V 1 base, and 14 bases lay outside the gene matches. CDR3 protein: CAWSASVAGGTVETQYF. The CDR3 DNA follows: TGTGCCTGGAGTGCCTCAGTTGCGGGGGGGACTGTGGAGACCCAGTACTTC.

The sample holds a few counts of this clone. The rearrangement links TRBV4-1 to TRBJ2-3; D gene unclear. V was trimmed by 0 bases and J by 5 bases, leaving 9 bases between them. Germline values: CDR1 MGHRA, CDR2 YSYEKL. This CDR3 region has 14 residues. The CDR3, as DNA: TGCGCCAGCAGCCAAGAGTCTATTAGAGATACGCAGTATTTT. Translation gives CASSQESIRDTQYF.

J is TRBJ2-1 and V is TRBV9; 7 positions match TRBD2. This CDR3 is built from 16 residues. Germline-derived CDR1 and CDR2 are SGDLS and YYNGEE. J was trimmed by 5 bases and V by 4 bases; bases with no gene match: 12. The CDR3: CASSPAGGGGDNEQFF. The CDR3 DNA follows: TGTGCCAGCAGCCCTGCTGGGGGGGGAGGCGACAATGAGCAGTTCTTC.

V and J are TRBV7-2 and TRBJ2-2, with a tentative D call TRBD1 (5 bases). In germline, CDR1 is SGHTA, CDR2 FQGNSA. V was pared by 2 bases and J by 0 bases, with 19 bases between. This CDR3 spans 19 amino acids. The CDR3 sequence is CASSLLPSGIGTNTGELFF. As DNA, the CDR3 is TGTGCCAGCAGCTTACTCCCCTCAGGGATTGGGACGAACACCGGGGAGCTGTTTTTT.

V usage is TRBV2 and J usage is TRBJ1-3; D unclear. The CDR3 has 14 amino acids. V was cut by 6 bases and J by 2 bases, with 11 bases left in between. Germline CDR1 is SNHLY and CDR2 is FYNNEI. The CDR3 is CASRPLEAGNTIYF. The CDR3 DNA sequence: TGTGCCAGCAGACCCTTGGAGGCTGGAAACACCATATATTTT.

The V gene is TRBV4-1, the J gene TRBJ1-3; perhaps TRBD1 as D (6 bases). Germline lookup yields CDR1 MGHRA and CDR2 YSYEKL. The CDR3 sequence is 16 residues long. Trimming left V 2 bases short and J 3 bases short, with 14 bases between. CDR3 DNA: TGCGCCAGCAGCCAATTTGCAGGGGTGTATGGAAACACCATATATTTT. Translating gives CASSQFAGVYGNTIYF.